This T cell receptor beta chain is from a study of blood T cell repertoires in COVID-19. Background on the study: Samples taken during acute and convalescent COVID-19 were collected in the United States, Italy and Spain. The cDNA or gDNA used as material had been derived from T cells, B-cell-depleted T cells, or PBMCs.

Germline V gene data show CDR1 as LGHNA and CDR2 as YSLEER. The CDR3 sequence is 17 residues long. Unmatched junction bases numbered 8, after V lost 0 bases and J lost 2 bases. Source study methods: Reference gene primers were amplified, and this amplification served to estimate nucleated cell counts. Data came from immunoSEQ multiplex PCR; TCRdb stores just in-frame clones and leaves some out. V and J calls and clone size are as listed in that table; D and trimming were resolved from the DNA. Of 37,000 or so clones listed, about 85% are singletons. This clone was found a few times. J is TRBJ1-2 and V is TRBV4-3, with 8 bases identical to TRBD1. This receptor was obtained from a man aged 80 or over with active or convalescent COVID-19. The sequencing input was peripheral blood. The CDR3 DNA reads TGCGCCAGCAGCCAAGATTGGGCAGGGGGCGTAAACTATGGCTACACCTTC. This codes for CASSQDWAGGVNYGYTF.